This TCR beta chain was identified in a study of CD8+ T cells in alopecia areata. The overall study: Twice a day, 5 to 10 mg of oral tofacitinib was administered to treated patients.

The CDR3 is made up of 15 amino acids. The V segment lost 4 bases and the J segment 1 base; nucleotides outside the gene matches: 5. Germline V gene data show CDR1 as SQVTM and CDR2 as ANQGSEA. Following RNA extraction, reverse transcription yielded cDNA that acted as the sequencing template. The repertoire was sequenced with immunoSEQ multiplex PCR; TCRdb's copy has only in-frame clones and lacks some. The table shows about 98,000 clones, with around two fifths occurring only once. Study-wide findings and caveats: In lesional scalp, particularly from alopecia totalis/universalis, clonality was higher than in normal scalp.

Concerning this clone: Antigen: not known.

The chain couples TRBV29-1 to TRBJ2-3; 10 positions agree with TRBD2. Sequences were obtained from CD4+ T cells sorted from blood. This receptor was identified in a human donor with alopecia areata. DNA for the CDR3: TGCAGCGTTGCCCTCACTAGCGGGGGCACAGATACGCAGTATTTT. As protein: CSVALTSGGTDTQYF.